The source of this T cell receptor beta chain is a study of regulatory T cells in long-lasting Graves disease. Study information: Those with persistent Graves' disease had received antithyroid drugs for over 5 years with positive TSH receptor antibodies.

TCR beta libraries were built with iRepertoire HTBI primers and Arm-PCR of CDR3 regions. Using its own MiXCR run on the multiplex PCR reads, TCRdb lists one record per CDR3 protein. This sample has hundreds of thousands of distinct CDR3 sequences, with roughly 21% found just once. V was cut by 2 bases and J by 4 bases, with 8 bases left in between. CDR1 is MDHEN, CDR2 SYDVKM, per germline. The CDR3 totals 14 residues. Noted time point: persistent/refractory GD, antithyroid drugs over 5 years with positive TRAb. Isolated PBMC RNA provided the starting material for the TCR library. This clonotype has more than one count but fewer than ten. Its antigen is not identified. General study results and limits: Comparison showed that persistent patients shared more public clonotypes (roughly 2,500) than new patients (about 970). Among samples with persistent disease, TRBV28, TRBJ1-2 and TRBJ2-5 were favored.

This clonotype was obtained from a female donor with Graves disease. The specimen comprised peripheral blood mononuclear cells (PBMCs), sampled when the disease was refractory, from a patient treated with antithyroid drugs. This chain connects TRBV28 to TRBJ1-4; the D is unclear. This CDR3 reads CASSLSDGNEKLFF. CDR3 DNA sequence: TGTGCCAGCAGTTTAAGTGACGGTAATGAAAAACTGTTTTTT.